A single sample is the source of the 24 T cell receptor beta chains below, sequenced in a study of T cell responses to AZD1222 COVID-19 vaccine. Data came from immunoSEQ multiplex PCR; TCRdb stores just in-frame clones and leaves some out. The repertoire holds about 120,000 clones, with 80% to 95% as singletons. The starting material was peripheral blood, obtained 28 days after the second dose of the MenACWY control vaccine. The receptors originated from an adult who received the MenACWY meningococcal vaccine as a control.

The rearrangement joins TRBV19 to TRBJ1-1, with TRBD1 as a possible D gene (5 bases). The CDR3 is 14 amino acids. V gave up 6 bases and J gave up 1 base, with 12 bases separating them. Germline V gene data show CDR1 as LNHDA and CDR2 as SQIVND (reference sequence). As DNA, the CDR3 is TGTGCCAGTAGCCTCCGGGGCGGGAACACTGAAGCTTTCTTT. Encoded protein: CASSLRGGNTEAFF.

The J gene is TRBJ2-1, the V gene TRBV19; the match to TRBD2 covers 8 bases. Germline V lookup: CDR1 LNHDA, CDR2 SQIVND (reference sequence). Unmatched junction bases numbered 6, after V lost 5 bases and J lost 3 bases. This CDR3 has 15 residues. The CDR3: CASSSVAGYYNEQFF. In nucleotides, the CDR3 is TGTGCCAGTAGTTCCGTAGCGGGATACTACAATGAGCAGTTCTTC.

This chain uses TRBV7-9 with TRBJ2-5; D gene uncertain. Germline V gene lookup returns CDR1 SEHNR and CDR2 FQNEAQ (reference sequence). CDR3 length: 15 amino acids. V was cut by 4 bases and J by 5 bases, with 17 bases left in between. The CDR3 DNA reads as TGTGCCAGCAGCTCCTCTTACCTTTTCGGGGAGACCCAGTACTTC. Its protein product is CASSSSYLFGETQYF.

The J gene is TRBJ1-4, the V gene TRBV4-2, with no clear D. Germline CDR1 LGHNA, CDR2 YNFKEQ. V lost 4 bases and J lost 7, with 10 bases in between. The CDR3 consists of 13 residues. The CDR3 region has the DNA TGTGCCAGCAGCCTCGGACTTCGTGAAAAACTGTTTTTT. Translation gives CASSLGLREKLFF.

This chain joins TRBV3-1 (or the pseudogene TRBV3-2) and TRBJ2-5; 10 bases agree with TRBD1. The V gene's germline CDR1 is LGHDT and CDR2 YNNKEL (reference sequence). This CDR3 has 14 amino acids. V lost 4 bases, J lost 7 bases, and 6 bases stayed unmatched. The CDR3 sequence: CASSRDRGGGTQYF. DNA of the CDR3: TGTGCCAGCAGCCGGGACAGGGGCGGGGGGACCCAGTACTTC.

This clone was seen just once. The chain employs TRBV30 and TRBJ1-5; TRBD1 might be the D (5 bases). Germline CDR1 is GTSNPN and CDR2 is SVGIG (reference sequence). V lost 1 base and J 6 bases, leaving 7 bases between the germline ends. The CDR3 loop spans 12 amino acids. The CDR3 bases are TGTGCCTGGAGTGGGGGCGGTCAGCCCCAGCATTTT. This sequence encodes CAWSGGGQPQHF.

The genes are TRBV20-1 and TRBJ1-4; D gene unclear. Germline CDR1 and CDR2: DFQATT and SNEGSKA (reference sequence). V shed 0 bases and J shed 7 bases, with 3 bases lying between them. This CDR3 is 11 amino acids long. CDR3 nucleotides: TGCAGTGCTAGAGACAGTGAAAAACTGTTTTTT. It translates to CSARDSEKLFF.

This clone was detected once. The V gene is TRBV4-3, the J gene TRBJ1-2; D is perhaps TRBD1 (5 bases). This CDR3 has 14 amino acids. Per germline, CDR1 LGHNA and CDR2 YSLEER. V lost 0 bases, J lost 3 bases, and 8 bases lay in between. CDR3 protein: CASSQDEGHYGYTF. The DNA of the CDR3 is TGCGCCAGCAGCCAAGATGAGGGACACTATGGCTACACCTTC.

The rearrangement uses TRBV28 and TRBJ1-1; D remains ambiguous. The germline V gene encodes CDR1 MDHEN and CDR2 SYDVKM. The CDR3 contains 16 residues. V was pared by 3 bases and J by 0 bases, with 14 bases between. The CDR3 region has the DNA TGTGCCAGCAGTTTCGGGCAGCTCCTCATGAACACTGAAGCTTTCTTT. This translates into CASSFGQLLMNTEAFF.

This rearrangement joins TRBV7-6 to TRBJ2-1; D gene unclear. This CDR3 has 13 amino acids. V lost 6 bases and J 0 bases, leaving 6 bases between the germline ends. In germline, CDR1 is SGHVS, CDR2 FNYEAQ. The CDR3 DNA sequence: TGTGCCAGCAGGGGTAGCTCCTACAATGAGCAGTTCTTC. Protein product: CASRGSSYNEQFF.

In its sample, this clone was seen a few times. This sequence joins TRBV27 and TRBJ2-5; TRBD1 aligns across 10 bases. This CDR3 spans 14 amino acids. The germline V gene encodes CDR1 MNHEY and CDR2 SMNVEV (reference sequence). The ends lost 2 bases at V and 5 bases at J; junction bases unmatched: 2. The CDR3 bases are TGTGCCAGCAGTTTAAGGACAGGGGGTGAGACCCAGTACTTC. The encoded protein is CASSLRTGGETQYF.

The chain recombines TRBV13 with TRBJ1-5, with D unclear. This CDR3 has 12 amino acids. Germline V gene data show CDR1 as PRHDT and CDR2 as FYEKMQ (reference sequence). Trimming removed 0 bases at V and 6 bases at J, with 3 bases between. The CDR3 DNA sequence: TGTGCCAGCAGCTTAGGACCTCAGCCCCAGCATTTT. Its translation: CASSLGPQPQHF.

The CDR3 spells CASRAVGSNQPQHF. CDR3 DNA: TGTGCCAGCAGAGCCGTGGGTAGCAATCAGCCCCAGCATTTT. The chain carries TRBV27 and TRBJ1-5; D ambiguous. The germline gives CDR1 MNHEY, CDR2 SMNVEV (reference sequence). The CDR3 is 14 amino acids. Between the trimmed V and J ends, which lost 6 bases and 0 bases, there was a span of 9 bases.

This chain joins TRBV5-1 and TRBJ2-5; the D is unclear. V dropped 5 bases and J dropped 5 bases, with 19 bases sitting between them. CDR1 and CDR2 (germline): SGHRS, YFSETQ. CDR3 length equals 15 residues. This CDR3 reads CASRVGYSSQETQYF. The CDR3 bases are TGCGCCAGCAGGGTGGGTTACAGTAGTCAGGAGACCCAGTACTTC.

J is TRBJ1-2 and V is TRBV5-1; D remains unclear. Per germline, CDR1 SGHRS and CDR2 YFSETQ. V lost 0 bases and J 4 bases, leaving 7 bases between the germline ends. CDR3 length: 13 residues. The CDR3 nucleotides are TGCGCCAGCAGCTTGGCAGCAGGCTATGGCTACACCTTC. It specifies CASSLAAGYGYTF.

As DNA, the CDR3 is TGTGCCAGCAGCTCCGGACAGGGGGAGAACACTGAAGCTTTCTTT. This gives the protein CASSSGQGENTEAFF. This chain connects TRBV7-9 to TRBJ1-1, with 10 bases identical to TRBD1. The CDR3 spans 15 residues. The germline CDR1 and CDR2 sequences are SEHNR and FQNEAQ (reference sequence). J lost 1 base, V lost 4 bases, and 3 bases had no gene match.

The V and J genes are TRBV6-5 and TRBJ1-5; no reliable D call. In germline, CDR1 is MNHEY, CDR2 SVGAGI. This CDR3 comprises 13 residues. The V and J ends lost 9 bases and 5 bases respectively, with 14 bases between them. The CDR3 DNA follows: TGTGCCAGTGTAGAGGGCAGCTATCAGCCCCAGCATTTT. It codes for CASVEGSYQPQHF.

The V and J genes are TRBV12-5 and TRBJ2-5, with TRBD2 matching over 7 bases. The trim removed 5 bases at V and 5 bases at J, leaving 2 bases unmatched. Germline CDR1 LGHNT, CDR2 FRNRAP. The CDR3 has 12 amino acids. CDR3 sequence reads: CASGPGGETQYF. The CDR3 region has the DNA TGTGCTAGTGGTCCCGGGGGGGAGACCCAGTACTTC.

The chain is built from TRBV14 and TRBJ1-4; 8 bases match TRBD1. Trimming took 1 base from V and 8 from J; bases not matched to a gene: 15. This CDR3 spans 18 amino acids. The germline V gene encodes CDR1 SGHDN and CDR2 FVKESK. The CDR3, as DNA: TGTGCCAGCAGCCAAGGAATCTCGGGCAGGGGGCGTCGGGAAAAACTGTTTTTT. It codes for CASSQGISGRGRREKLFF.

The rearrangement uses TRBV10-3 and TRBJ2-2, with 15 bases fitting TRBD2. The junction had 10 bases not matched to a gene; V was cut back by 6 bases and J by 5 bases. Germline loops: CDR1 ENHRY, CDR2 SYGVKD. The CDR3 totals 18 residues. The CDR3 nucleotides are TGTGCCATCAGCGGACCGGGACTAGCGGGAGGAGGAACCGGGGAGCTGTTTTTT. It codes for CAISGPGLAGGGTGELFF.

The chain uses TRBV19 and TRBJ2-7, with TRBD1 matching 9 bases. The V segment lost 6 bases and the J segment 4 bases; nucleotides outside the gene matches: 1. Germline CDR1 and CDR2: LNHDA and SQIVND (reference sequence). CDR3 size: 12 residues. This chain's CDR3 is CASRDRGYEQYF. DNA of the CDR3: TGTGCCAGTAGGGACAGGGGTTACGAGCAGTACTTC.

This rearrangement joins TRBV5-6 to TRBJ1-4, with D possibly TRBD1 on 5 matching bases. Trimming stripped 4 bases from V and 7 bases from J, with 17 bases between. The CDR3 loop spans 15 amino acids. CDR1 and CDR2 (germline): SGHDT, YYEEEE. For the CDR3, the DNA is TGTGCCAGCAGCCCTGGGGGTACTTTACCTGAAAAACTGTTTTTT. It specifies CASSPGGTLPEKLFF. The full variable domain, rest sourced from reference TRBV5-6 and TRBJ1-4, is DAGVTQSPTHLIKTRGQQVTLRCSPKSGHDTVSWYQQALGQGPQFIFQYYEEEERQRGNFPDRFSGHQFPNYSSELNVNALLLGDSALYLCASSPGGTLPEKLFFGSGTQLSVL.

The chain is built from TRBV7-9 and TRBJ2-3; 8 positions agree with TRBD1. CDR3 length equals 16 residues. Looked up from germline, CDR1 is SEHNR and CDR2 is FQNEAQ (reference sequence). V shed 1 base, J shed 2 bases, and the junction held 5 bases outside the gene matches. In DNA, the CDR3 is TGTGCCAGCAGCTTAGGTTGGACAGGGAACACAGATACGCAGTATTTT. Amino acid sequence: CASSLGWTGNTDTQYF.

The genes are TRBV24-1 and TRBJ2-3; weak D call: TRBD1 (6 bases). The germline gives CDR1 KGHDR, CDR2 SFDVKD. The CDR3 contains 16 residues. The V end lost 1 base, the J end lost 5 bases, and 15 bases lay between the germline ends. As DNA, the CDR3 is TGTGCCACCAGTGATTTCACAGGGAGTATGTTAGATACGCAGTATTTT. Amino acids: CATSDFTGSMLDTQYF.